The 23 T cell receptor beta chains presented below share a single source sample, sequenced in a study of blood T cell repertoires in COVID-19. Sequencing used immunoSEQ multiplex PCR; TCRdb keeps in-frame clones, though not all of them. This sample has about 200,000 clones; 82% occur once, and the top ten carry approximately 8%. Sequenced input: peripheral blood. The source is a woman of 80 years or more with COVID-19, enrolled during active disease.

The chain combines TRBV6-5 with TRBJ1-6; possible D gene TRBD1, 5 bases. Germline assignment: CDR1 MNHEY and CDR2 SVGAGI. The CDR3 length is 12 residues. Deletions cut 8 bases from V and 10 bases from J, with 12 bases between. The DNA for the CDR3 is TGTGCCAGCGGGAAGGGGCAATCACCCCTCCACTTT. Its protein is CASGKGQSPLHF.

CDR3 loop: CASSRRTASSYNEQFF. In DNA form, the CDR3 reads TGCGCCAGCAGCCGGCGGACAGCGAGCTCCTACAATGAGCAGTTCTTC. The chain combines TRBV4-1 with TRBJ2-1; maybe TRBD1 (6 bases). Germline CDR1 is MGHRA and CDR2 is YSYEKL. Trimming took 4 bases from V and 0 from J, leaving 13 bases between them. The CDR3 has 16 residues.

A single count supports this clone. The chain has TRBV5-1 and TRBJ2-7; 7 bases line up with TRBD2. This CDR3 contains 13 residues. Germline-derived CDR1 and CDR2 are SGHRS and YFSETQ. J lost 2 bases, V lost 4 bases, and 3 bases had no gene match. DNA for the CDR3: TGCGCCAGCAGCCGCGGGGGAGCCTACGAGCAGTACTTC. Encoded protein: CASSRGGAYEQYF. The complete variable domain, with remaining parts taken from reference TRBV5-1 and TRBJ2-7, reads KAGVTQTPRYLIKTRGQQVTLSCSPISGHRSVSWYQQTPGQGLQFLFEYFSETQRNKGNFPGRFSGRQFSNSRSEMNVSTLELGDSALYLCASSRGGAYEQYFGPGTRLTVT.

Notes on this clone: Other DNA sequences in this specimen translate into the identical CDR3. CDR3: CASSGLAGGNTGELFF. The DNA of the CDR3 is TGTGCCAGTAGTGGATTAGCGGGGGGAAACACCGGGGAGCTGTTTTTT. This sequence joins TRBV19 and TRBJ2-2; 10 bases match TRBD2. The length of the CDR3 is 16 residues. Germline V gene lookup returns CDR1 LNHDA and CDR2 SQIVND (reference sequence). The V and J ends lost 5 bases and 2 bases, in that order; junction bases with no gene match: 5.

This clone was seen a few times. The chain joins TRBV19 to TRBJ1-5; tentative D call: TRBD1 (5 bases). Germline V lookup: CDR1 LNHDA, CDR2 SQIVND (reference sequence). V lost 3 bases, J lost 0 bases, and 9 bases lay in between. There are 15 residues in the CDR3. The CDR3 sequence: CASSIREYSNQPQHF. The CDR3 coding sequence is TGTGCCAGTAGTATCAGGGAATATAGCAATCAGCCCCAGCATTTT.

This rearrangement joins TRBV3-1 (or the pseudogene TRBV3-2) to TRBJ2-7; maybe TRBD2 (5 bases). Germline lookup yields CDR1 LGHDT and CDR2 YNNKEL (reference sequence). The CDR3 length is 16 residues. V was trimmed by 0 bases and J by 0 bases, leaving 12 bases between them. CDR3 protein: CASSQDGRVSSYEQYF. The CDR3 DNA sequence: TGTGCCAGCAGCCAAGATGGGCGGGTTTCCTCCTACGAGCAGTACTTC.

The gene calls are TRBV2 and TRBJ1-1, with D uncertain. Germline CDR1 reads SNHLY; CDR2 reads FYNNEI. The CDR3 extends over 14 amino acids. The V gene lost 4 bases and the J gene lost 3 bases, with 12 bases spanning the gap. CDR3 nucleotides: TGTGCCAGCAGTGTCCAATGGTCGGACACTGAAGCTTTCTTT. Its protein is CASSVQWSDTEAFF.

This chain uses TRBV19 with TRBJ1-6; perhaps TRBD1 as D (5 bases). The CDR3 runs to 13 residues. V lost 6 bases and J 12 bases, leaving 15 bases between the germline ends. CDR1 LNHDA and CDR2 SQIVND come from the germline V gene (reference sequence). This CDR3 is CASRPTESRPLHF. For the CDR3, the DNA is TGTGCCAGTAGGCCGACAGAATCTCGACCCCTCCACTTT.

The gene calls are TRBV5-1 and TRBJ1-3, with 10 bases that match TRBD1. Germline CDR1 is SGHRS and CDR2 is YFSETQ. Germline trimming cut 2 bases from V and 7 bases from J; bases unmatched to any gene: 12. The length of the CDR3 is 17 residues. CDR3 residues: CASSFSPPGTGVNTIYF. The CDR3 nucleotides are TGCGCCAGCAGCTTCTCTCCACCCGGGACAGGGGTTAACACCATATATTTT.

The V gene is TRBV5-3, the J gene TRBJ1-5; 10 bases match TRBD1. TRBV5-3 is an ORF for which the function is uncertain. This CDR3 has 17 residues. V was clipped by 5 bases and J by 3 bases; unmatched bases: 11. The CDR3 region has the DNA TGTGCCAGAAGAAACAGCCGGGACAGGGGACCCAATCAGCCCCAGCATTTT. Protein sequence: CARRNSRDRGPNQPQHF.

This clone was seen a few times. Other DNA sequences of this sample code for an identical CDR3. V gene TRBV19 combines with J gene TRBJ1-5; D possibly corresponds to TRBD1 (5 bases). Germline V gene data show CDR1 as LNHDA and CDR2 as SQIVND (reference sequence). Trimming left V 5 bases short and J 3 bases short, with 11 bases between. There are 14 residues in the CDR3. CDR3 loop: CASSLRQYNQPQHF. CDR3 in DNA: TGTGCCAGTAGTTTACGACAGTACAATCAGCCCCAGCATTTT.

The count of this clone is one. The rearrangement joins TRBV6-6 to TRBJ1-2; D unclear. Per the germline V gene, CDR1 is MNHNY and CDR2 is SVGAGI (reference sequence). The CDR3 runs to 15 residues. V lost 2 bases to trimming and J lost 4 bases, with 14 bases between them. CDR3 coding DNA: TGTGCCAGCAGTTACGAGCGGGGAGGGTCCTATGGCTACACCTTC. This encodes CASSYERGGSYGYTF.

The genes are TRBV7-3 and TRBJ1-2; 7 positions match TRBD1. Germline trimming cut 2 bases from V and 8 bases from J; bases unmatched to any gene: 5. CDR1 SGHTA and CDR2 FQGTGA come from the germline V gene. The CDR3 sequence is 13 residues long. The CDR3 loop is CASSLAGGSGYTF. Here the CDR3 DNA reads TGTGCCAGCAGCTTAGCAGGGGGAAGCGGCTACACCTTC.

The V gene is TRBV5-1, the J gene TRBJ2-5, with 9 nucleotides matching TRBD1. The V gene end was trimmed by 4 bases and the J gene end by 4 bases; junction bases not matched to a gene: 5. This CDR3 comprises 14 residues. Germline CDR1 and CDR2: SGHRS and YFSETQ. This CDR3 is CASSTGQGRETQYF. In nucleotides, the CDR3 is TGCGCCAGCAGCACGGGACAGGGCCGAGAGACCCAGTACTTC.

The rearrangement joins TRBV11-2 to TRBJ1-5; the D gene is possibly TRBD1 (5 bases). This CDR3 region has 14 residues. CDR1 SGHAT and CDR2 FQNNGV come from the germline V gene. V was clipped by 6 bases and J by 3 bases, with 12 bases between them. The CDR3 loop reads CASSSDRSNQPQHF. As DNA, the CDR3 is TGTGCCAGCAGTTCAGACAGATCCAATCAGCCCCAGCATTTT.

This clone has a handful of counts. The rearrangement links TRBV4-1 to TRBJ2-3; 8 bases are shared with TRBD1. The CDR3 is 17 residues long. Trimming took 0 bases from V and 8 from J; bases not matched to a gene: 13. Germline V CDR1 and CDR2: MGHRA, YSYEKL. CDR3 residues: CASSQDSGDRFFATQYF. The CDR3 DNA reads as TGCGCCAGCAGCCAAGATTCCGGGGACAGGTTTTTTGCTACGCAGTATTTT.

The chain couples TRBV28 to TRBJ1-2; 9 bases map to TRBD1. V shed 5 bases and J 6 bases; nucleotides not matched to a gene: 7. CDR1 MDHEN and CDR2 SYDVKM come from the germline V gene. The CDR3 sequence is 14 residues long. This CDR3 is CASSLTGQGHGYTF. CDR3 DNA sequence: TGTGCCAGCAGTCTAACCGGACAGGGGCATGGCTACACCTTC.

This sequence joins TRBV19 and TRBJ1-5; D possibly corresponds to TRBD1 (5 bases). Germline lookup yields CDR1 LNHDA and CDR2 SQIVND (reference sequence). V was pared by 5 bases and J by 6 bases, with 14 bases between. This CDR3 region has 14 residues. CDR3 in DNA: TGTGCCAGTAGTTCTCGAGGGGAGGGTCAGCCCCAGCATTTT. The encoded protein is CASSSRGEGQPQHF.

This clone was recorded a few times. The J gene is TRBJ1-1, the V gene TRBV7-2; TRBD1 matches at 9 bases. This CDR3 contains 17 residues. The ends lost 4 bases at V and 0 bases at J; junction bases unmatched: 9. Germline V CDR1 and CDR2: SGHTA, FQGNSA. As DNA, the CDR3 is TGTGCCAGCAGCTCTCTCGACAGGGGGGTGCTGAACACTGAAGCTTTCTTT. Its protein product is CASSSLDRGVLNTEAFF. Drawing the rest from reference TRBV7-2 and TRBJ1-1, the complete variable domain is GAGVSQSPSNKVTEKGKDVELRCDPISGHTALYWYRQSLGQGLEFLIYFQGNSAPDKSGLPSDRFSAERTGGSVSTLTIQRTQQEDSAVYLCASSSLDRGVLNTEAFFGQGTRLTVV.

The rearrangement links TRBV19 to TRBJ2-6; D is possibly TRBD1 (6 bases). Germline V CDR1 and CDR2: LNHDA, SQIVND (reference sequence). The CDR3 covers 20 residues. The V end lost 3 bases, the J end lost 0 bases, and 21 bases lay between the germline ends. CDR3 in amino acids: CASSIVGQSPSYSGANVLTF. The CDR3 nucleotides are TGTGCCAGTAGTATTGTCGGACAGTCCCCATCCTACTCTGGGGCCAACGTCCTGACTTTC.

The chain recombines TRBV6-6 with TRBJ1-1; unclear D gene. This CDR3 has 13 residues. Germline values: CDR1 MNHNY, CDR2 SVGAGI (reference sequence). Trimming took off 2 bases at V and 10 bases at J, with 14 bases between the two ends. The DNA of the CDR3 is TGTGCCAGCAGTTACGCGGAGTCCCCTTCAGCTTTCTTT. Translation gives CASSYAESPSAFF.

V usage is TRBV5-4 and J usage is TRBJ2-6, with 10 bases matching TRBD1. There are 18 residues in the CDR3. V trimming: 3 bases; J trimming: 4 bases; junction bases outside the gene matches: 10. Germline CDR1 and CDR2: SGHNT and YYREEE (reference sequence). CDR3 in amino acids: CASSSGGQGFVGANVLTF. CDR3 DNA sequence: TGTGCCAGCAGCTCGGGGGGACAGGGGTTCGTCGGGGCCAACGTCCTGACTTTC.

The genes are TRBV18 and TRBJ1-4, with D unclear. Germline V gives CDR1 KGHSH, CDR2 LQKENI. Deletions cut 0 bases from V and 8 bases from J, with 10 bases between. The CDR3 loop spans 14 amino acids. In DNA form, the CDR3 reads TGTGCCAGCTCACCACCTGGGAGGAAAGAAAAACTGTTTTTT. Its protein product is CASSPPGRKEKLFF.